These 17 T cell receptor beta chains share one sample of origin, sequenced in a study of blood T cells in healthy people across ages. Primers used in a second PCR of roughly 7 to 12 cycles were a sample-barcoded 5' primer and a J-beta primer mix. TCRdb recomputed calls from the 5' RACE reads with MiXCR, one row per CDR3 protein. The sample has roughly 1.9 million distinct CDR3 sequences, 39% seen once; the top ten hold roughly 24%. Sequencing was performed on blood. All receptors derive from a human donor in good health.

V usage is TRBV6-2 or TRBV6-3 and J usage is TRBJ2-6; possibly TRBD2 for D (5 bases). V lost 10 bases, J lost 2 bases, and 18 bases lay in between. Germline V CDR1 and CDR2: MNHEY, SVGEGT. This CDR3 spans 16 amino acids. CDR3 in amino acids: CATFRTRRTGANVLTF. DNA for the CDR3: TGTGCCACCTTCAGGACTCGTAGGACTGGGGCCAACGTCCTGACTTTC.

The gene calls are TRBV9 and TRBJ2-7; the match to TRBD2 covers 7 bases. Trimming cost V 4 bases and J 7 bases; bases outside gene matches: 11. Per germline, CDR1 SGDLS and CDR2 YYNGEE. CDR3 size: 14 residues. The CDR3 reads CASSSQTSIDEQYF. In DNA form, the CDR3 reads TGTGCCAGCAGCTCTCAGACTAGCATCGATGAGCAGTACTTC.

Note on this clonotype: The junction shows a germline mismatch at one end, possibly a read error. This sequence joins TRBV7-7 and TRBJ2-5, with 9 bases fitting TRBD2. CDR1 is SSHAT, CDR2 FNYEAQ, per germline (reference sequence). The CDR3 covers 16 residues. Written as DNA, the CDR3 is TGTGCTAGCAGCAAGGGACGAGCGGGGGGCCAAGAGACCCAGTACTTC. Translation: CASSKGRAGGQETQYF.

On this clonotype itself: Since the CDR3 does not end with the conserved phenylalanine or tryptophan, this likely comes from a read error. This sequence joins TRBV9 and TRBJ2-5, with D perhaps assigned TRBD1 or TRBD2 (5 bases each). The CDR3 runs to 14 residues. From germline, CDR1 is SGDLS and CDR2 YYNGEE. Trimming removed 3 bases from V and 7 bases from J, with 16 bases in between. The CDR3 DNA reads as TGTGCCAGCAGCGCCGGGTTCGCCGGGGCGACCCAGTACTCC. This codes for CASSAGFAGATQYS.

The chain employs TRBV7-2 and TRBJ2-4; D call uncertain. The CDR3 runs 12 residues. Trimming pared 5 bases from V and 8 bases from J, leaving 10 bases between. CDR1 is SGHTA and CDR2 is FQGNSA in the germline V gene. CDR3 region: CASSPPSDIQYF. In DNA form, the CDR3 reads TGTGCCAGCAGCCCCCCTTCGGACATTCAGTACTTC. Full variable domain (remainder filled in from reference TRBV7-2 and TRBJ2-4): GAGVSQSPSNKVTEKGKDVELRCDPISGHTALYWYRQSLGQGLEFLIYFQGNSAPDKSGLPSDRFSAERTGGSVSTLTIQRTQQEDSAVYLCASSPPSDIQYFGAGTRLSVL.

V usage is TRBV20-1 and J usage is TRBJ2-1; the match to TRBD1 covers 11 bases. The J call may not be correct, given that the DNA end is closer to TRBJ2-7. Germline CDR1 reads DFQATT; CDR2 reads SNEGSKA (reference sequence). The CDR3 contains 14 residues. CDR3: CSARGQGDNYEQYF. In DNA form, the CDR3 reads TGCAGTGCTCGGGGACAGGGGGATAACTACGAGCAGTACTTC.

This clonotype has more than one count but fewer than ten. This chain connects TRBV12-3 or TRBV12-4 to TRBJ1-6; D ambiguous. Trimming left V 2 bases short and J 13 bases short, with 12 bases between. The CDR3 consists of 13 residues. CDR3: CASSLSAGGPLHF. CDR3 in DNA: TGTGCCAGCAGTTTATCGGCAGGAGGGCCCCTCCACTTT.

The V and J genes are TRBV5-1 and TRBJ2-5; TRBD2 matches 12 bases. This CDR3 has 15 amino acids. J gave up 2 bases and V 6 bases, and 5 bases lay outside the gene matches. CDR1 and CDR2 from the germline V gene are SGHRS and YFSETQ. CDR3 nucleotide sequence: TGCGCCAGCACCCGACTAGCGGGGGTACAAGAGACCCAGTACTTC. This encodes CASTRLAGVQETQYF. The full variable domain, in which reference TRBV5-1 and TRBJ2-5 provide the parts outside the CDR3, is KAGVTQTPRYLIKTRGQQVTLSCSPISGHRSVSWYQQTPGQGLQFLFEYFSETQRNKGNFPGRFSGRQFSNSRSEMNVSTLELGDSALYLCASTRLAGVQETQYFGPGTRLLVL.

This clonotype turned up a few times. This sequence joins TRBV20-1 and TRBJ2-1; D gene ambiguous. Germline CDR1 and CDR2: DFQATT and SNEGSKA (reference sequence). V was cut by 5 bases and J by 6 bases, with 5 bases left in between. This CDR3 is 10 amino acids long. The CDR3: CSAVRNEQFF. For the CDR3, the DNA is TGCAGTGCTGTGCGCAATGAGCAGTTCTTC.

For the CDR3, the DNA is TGTGCCAGCAGTTACGATCGGACAGCTGGGAATTCACCCCTCCACTTT. It encodes CASSYDRTAGNSPLHF. J is TRBJ1-6 and V is TRBV6-5, with a possible D match to TRBD1 (6 bases). This CDR3 has 16 residues. The germline gives CDR1 MNHEY, CDR2 SVGAGI. Deletions cut 2 bases from V and 7 bases from J, with 15 bases between.

The rearrangement uses TRBV10-3 and TRBJ2-2; 9 bases line up with TRBD2. CDR1 ENHRY and CDR2 SYGVKD come from the germline V gene. The V segment lost 10 bases and the J segment 2 bases; nucleotides outside the gene matches: 8. The CDR3 length is 15 residues. The CDR3 spells CATGRLAANTGELFF. The DNA of the CDR3 is TGTGCCACCGGTCGACTAGCGGCAAACACCGGGGAGCTGTTTTTT.

This clonotype has just a few counts. The rearrangement joins TRBV29-1 to TRBJ2-5, with 14 bases that match TRBD2. Germline assignment: CDR1 SQVTM and CDR2 ANQGSEA. This CDR3 has 16 amino acids. Germline trimming cut 4 bases from V and 5 bases from J; bases unmatched to any gene: 9. Written as DNA, the CDR3 is TGCAGCGTTGGCCCCCGACTAGCGGGGGGGCTGGAGACCCAGTACTTC. Translation gives CSVGPRLAGGLETQYF.

The rearrangement uses TRBV7-9 and TRBJ1-1; D is ambiguous. V lost 3 bases and J 1 base, leaving 15 bases between the germline ends. The CDR3 covers 16 residues. Germline V gene sequence: CDR1 SEHNR, CDR2 FQNEAQ (reference sequence). CDR3 in amino acids: CASSFSSATPNTEAFF. In DNA, the CDR3 is TGTGCCAGCAGCTTTTCGTCAGCCACTCCGAACACTGAAGCTTTCTTT. Complete variable domain (other parts from reference TRBV7-9 and TRBJ1-1): DTGVSQNPRHKITKRGQNVTFRCDPISEHNRLYWYRQTLGQGPEFLTYFQNEAQLEKSRLLSDRFSAERPKGSFSTLEIQRTEQGDSAMYLCASSFSSATPNTEAFFGQGTRLTVV.

Worth noting for this clonotype: The junction differs from germline at one of its ends, possibly a read error. The chain carries TRBV19 and TRBJ2-5, with TRBD1 identical over 7 bases. The CDR3 covers 14 residues. From germline, CDR1 is LNHDA and CDR2 SQIVND (reference sequence). CDR3 sequence (DNA): TGTACCAGTAGTTCCTACAGGGGCCAAGAGACCCAGTACTTC. Protein product: CTSSSYRGQETQYF.

The chain couples TRBV6-2 or TRBV6-3 to TRBJ2-3; D remains ambiguous. The CDR3 is 13 residues long. V shed 6 bases and J shed 8 bases, with 15 bases lying between them. Looked up from germline, CDR1 is MNHEY and CDR2 is SVGEGT. In DNA form, the CDR3 reads TGTGCCAGCAGCGACCGGACCTCGGGTACGCAGTATTTT. It translates to CASSDRTSGTQYF.

For the CDR3, the DNA is TGCAGTGCAAACGTCATAGCCAAAAACATTCAGTACTTC. Translated, it gives CSANVIAKNIQYF. The chain uses TRBV20-1 and TRBJ2-4, with D unclear. V gave up 6 bases and J gave up 0 bases, with 9 bases separating them. The CDR3 contains 13 residues. Per germline, CDR1 DFQATT and CDR2 SNEGSKA (reference sequence).

The DNA of the CDR3 is TGTGCCAGCATGAAGGGGTCAGGTTCGCCCCAGCATTTT. Translation: CASMKGSGSPQHF. J is TRBJ1-5 and V is TRBV12-3 or TRBV12-4; D might be TRBD1 (5 bases). V lost 7 bases, J lost 9 bases, and 16 bases lay in between. The CDR3 consists of 13 residues.